A selection of T cell receptor beta chains follows, all from one sample in a study of STAT5B mutations in CD4+ large granular lymphocyte leukemia. Clones were read by immunoSEQ multiplex PCR, and TCRdb kept only the in-frame ones, dropping some. Of 32,000 or so clones in the sample, roughly 80% are singletons; the top ten hold 4.4%. The sequenced material came from CD4+ T cells from blood buffy coats. Receptors originate from a human donor in good health. Each CDR3 is given with its conserved first and last residue. A D gene is named only where the DNA matches it firmly. Clone size is not always given. Where it is, it says once, few, many or a class for expanded clones.

>TRBJ2-7|NA|NA|TRBV7-2
TGTGCCAGCAGCTTAACGGGCAACTCCTACGAGCAGTACTTC
CASSLTGNSYEQYF
>TRBJ2-3|NA|TRBD2|TRBV6-5
TGTGCCAGCCTGAAAGCGGGGCTACTCACAGATACGCAGTATTTT
CASLKAGLLTDTQYF
>TRBJ1-5|NA|TRBD1|TRBV29-1
TGCAGCGTTGATACAGGGGGCAATCAGCCCCAGCATTTT
CSVDTGGNQPQHF
>TRBJ1-1|NA|TRBD1|TRBV2
TGTGCCAGCAGGCTACAGGGGGCTCTCCCTGAAGCTTTCTTT
CASRLQGALPEAFF
>TRBJ2-3|few|NA|TRBV7-9
TGTGCCAGCAGCTTCGGGGACGGGGAAGATACGCAGTATTTT
CASSFGDGEDTQYF
>TRBJ2-7|NA|TRBD2|TRBV10-2
TGCGCCAGCAGCCCTAGCGGGAGTCGGCCCTACGAGCAGTACTTC
CASSPSGSRPYEQYF
>TRBJ2-2|NA|TRBD1|TRBV28
TGTGCCAGCAGCCCACCACAGGGGGCCAGGACCGGGGAGCTGTTTTTT
CASSPPQGARTGELFF
>TRBJ2-7|NA|TRBD2|TRBV5-1
TGCGCCAGCAGCTTGGGTCTAGCGGGGCTAGGAGAGCAGTACTTC
CASSLGLAGLGEQYF
>TRBJ2-2|NA|NA|TRBV29-1
TGCAGCGCCCGTGGGGGGACCGGGGAGCTGTTTTTT
CSARGGTGELFF
>TRBJ1-4|once|TRBD1|TRBV18
TGTGCCAGCTCACCACGGGACAGGGGAAATGAAAAACTGTTTTTT
CASSPRDRGNEKLFF
>TRBJ2-1|NA|NA|TRBV27
TGTGCCAGCAGTAAGGTTAGCTCCTACAATGAGCAGTTCTTC
CASSKVSSYNEQFF
>TRBJ2-2|NA|NA|TRBV18
TGTGCCAGCTCTCCTGACCGCAAGAACACCGGGGAGCTGTTTTTT
CASSPDRKNTGELFF
>TRBJ2-3|NA|TRBD2|TRBV5-4
TGTGCCAGCAGCTTTGAGCGGGGATACAGCACAGATACGCAGTATTTT
CASSFERGYSTDTQYF
>TRBJ2-7|large|NA|TRBV7-2
TGTGCCAGCAGCTCGCAGGGTGGGCTCTCCTACGAGCAGTACTTC
CASSSQGGLSYEQYF
>TRBJ2-3|NA|NA|TRBV4-1
TGCGCCAGCAGCCAAGGAACTAGCCGAGGGGTCACAGATACGCAGTATTTT
CASSQGTSRGVTDTQYF
>TRBJ1-2|NA|NA|TRBV27
TGTGCCAGCCGGAGGAGAGGGGGGCGCGGCTATGGCTACACCTTC
CASRRRGGRGYGYTF
>TRBJ2-7|NA|NA|TRBV30
TGTGCCTCAGCCTTCGGACCGGGAGAGCAGTACTTC
CASAFGPGEQYF
>TRBJ1-4|once|NA|TRBV30
TGTGCCTGGAGTCCCTCCCCGGGGACTAATGAAAAACTGTTTTTT
CAWSPSPGTNEKLFF
>TRBJ2-3|NA|NA|TRBV4-3
TGCGCCAGCAGCCAGGGGATTGGGGGATCAGATACGCAGTATTTT
CASSQGIGGSDTQYF
>TRBJ1-5|NA|TRBD1|TRBV2
TGTGCCAGCAGTGAGGGACAGGGATTCGGATCTTATAGCAATCAGCCCCAGCATTTT
CASSEGQGFGSYSNQPQHF
>TRBJ2-2|NA|TRBD2|TRBV28
TGTGCCAGCAGACTTAGCGGGAGGCACGGGGAGCTGTTTTTT
CASRLSGRHGELFF
>TRBJ2-7|NA|NA|TRBV6-6
TGTGCCAGCAGTTTAAACAGGGACGCCGAGCAGTACTTC
CASSLNRDAEQYF
>TRBJ2-5|NA|NA|TRBV4-3
TGCGCCAGCAGCCAAGGGGGGGCGAGGGAGACCCAGTACTTC
CASSQGGARETQYF
>TRBJ1-3|few|NA|TRBV10-2
TGCGCCAGCGGTGATGGGGTTGGAAACACCATATATTTT
CASGDGVGNTIYF
>TRBJ2-3|once|TRBD1|TRBV18
TGTGCCAGCTCACCAATACAGGGGGCTGGAGAAACAGATACGCAGTATTTT
CASSPIQGAGETDTQYF
>TRBJ2-3|once|TRBD1|TRBV9
TGTGCCAGCAGCGTAGGAGGGACAGAGCCCACAGATACGCAGTATTTT
CASSVGGTEPTDTQYF
>TRBJ1-1|NA|TRBD1|TRBV10-1
TGCGCCAGCAGTGAAGGGGGCGTGAACACTGAAGCTTTCTTT
CASSEGGVNTEAFF
>TRBJ2-3|NA|TRBD2|TRBV7-7
TGTGCCAGCTCGCGGGAGATAGGGGATACGCAGTATTTT
CASSREIGDTQYF
>TRBJ2-4|few|NA|TRBV28
TGTGCCAGCAGCTCCAGGATAATTCAGTACTTC
CASSSRIIQYF
>TRBJ1-3|NA|TRBD1|TRBV4-1
TGCGCCAGCAGCCAACTGGGGACAGTATCTCTTGGAAACACCATATATTTT
CASSQLGTVSLGNTIYF
>TRBJ1-5|NA|NA|TRBV5-1
TGCGCCAGCAGCTCTACAGGTAACAATCAGCCCCAGCATTTT
CASSSTGNNQPQHF
>TRBJ2-7|NA|NA|TRBV25-1
TGTGCCAGCAGTGCCGCGAACCGAGGGCTCTACGAGCAGTACTTC
CASSAANRGLYEQYF
>TRBJ2-1|NA|NA|TRBV19
TGTGCCAGTTCGAGCGGGTCCTACAATGAGCAGTTCTTC
CASSSGSYNEQFF
>TRBJ2-7|NA|TRBD2|TRBV28
TGTGCCAGCTCAACGACTAGCGGGAGTTCGTACGAGCAGTACTTC
CASSTTSGSSYEQYF
>TRBJ1-1|NA|NA|TRBV5-1
TGCGCCAGCTTCGGCGGACAACCAGGGAACACTGAAGCTTTCTTT
CASFGGQPGNTEAFF
>TRBJ2-3|NA|TRBD2|TRBV10-1
TGCGCCAGCTCCCCTCTAGCGGGAGTCGATACGCAGTATTTT
CASSPLAGVDTQYF
>TRBJ1-5|NA|NA|TRBV6-6
TGTGCCAGCAGTTACTCGAAGGATCAGCCCCAGCATTTT
CASSYSKDQPQHF
>TRBJ2-2|NA|TRBD1|TRBV9
TGTGCCAGCAGCGGACGGACAGGCCTGAACACCGGGGAGCTGTTTTTT
CASSGRTGLNTGELFF
>TRBJ1-6|once|NA|TRBV5-6
TGTGCCAGCAGCTTAGGGACCGAATATTCACCCCTCCACTTT
CASSLGTEYSPLHF
>TRBJ2-3|NA|NA|TRBV30
TGTGCCTGGAGTGTAGGCGGCACAGATACGCAGTATTTT
CAWSVGGTDTQYF
>TRBJ2-6|NA|TRBD1|TRBV7-3
TGTGCCAGCAGCTCTGGACAGGGGGCTGGGGCCAACGTCCTGACTTTC
CASSSGQGAGANVLTF
>TRBJ2-1|NA|NA|TRBV2
TGTGCCAGTAACCGGGACTTGCCTACGTCCAATGAGCAGTTCTTC
CASNRDLPTSNEQFF
>TRBJ2-5|NA|NA|TRBV30
TGTGCCTGGAGTGTATCCAGGGGCCAAGAGACCCAGTACTTC
CAWSVSRGQETQYF
>TRBJ1-2|few|TRBD1|TRBV9
TGTGCCAGCAGCGCTGGGGAGGGACAGGAGTATGGCTACACCTTC
CASSAGEGQEYGYTF
>TRBJ1-5|few|NA|TRBV10-2
TGCGCCAGCAGAGACACTAGCAATCAGCCCCAGCATTTT
CASRDTSNQPQHF
>TRBJ2-7|NA|NA|TRBV6-1
TGTGCCAGCAGCCCCCAGGCGGAGTGGACCTACGAGCAGTACTTC
CASSPQAEWTYEQYF
>TRBJ2-7|NA|NA|TRBV7-3
TGTGCCAGCAGCCCCGGGGGGCGTGACTACGAGCAGTACTTC
CASSPGGRDYEQYF
>TRBJ1-2|NA|NA|TRBV4-1
TGCGCCAGCAGCCAACCCGCAGGGGCCTATGGCTACACCTTC
CASSQPAGAYGYTF
>TRBJ2-7|NA|NA|TRBV10-3
TGTGCCATCAGTGAGTTCATAGGACGGCGGTCCTACGAGCAGTACTTC
CAISEFIGRRSYEQYF
>TRBJ2-7|NA|NA|TRBV4-1
TGCGCCAGCAGCCAAGAGTCGGTTGGGGGCAAGCAGTACTTC
CASSQESVGGKQYF
>TRBJ2-7|once|TRBD1|TRBV11-3
TGTGCCAGCAGCTTACGCGGGACAGGCTCCTACGAGCAGTACTTC
CASSLRGTGSYEQYF
>TRBJ2-7|NA|NA|TRBV6-5
TGTGCCAGCAGTTACACCCTCGGCCACGAGCAGTACTTC
CASSYTLGHEQYF
>TRBJ1-6|NA|NA|TRBV10-3
TGTGCCATCAGACGGGAGTTAAATAATTCACCCCTCCACTTT
CAIRRELNNSPLHF